The 30 T cell receptor beta chains reported below all come from one sample, sequenced in a study of neurological immune-mediated disorders. TCRdb redid the calling of the 5' RACE reads with MiXCR, one entry per CDR3 protein. The sample includes approximately 51,000 distinct CDR3 sequences, over 3% of them seen just once. Source material: PBMCs. Receptors originate from a man aged 40-49 years with multiple sclerosis.

This clonotype was observed many times. V and J are TRBV29-1 and TRBJ2-1; D unclear. Germline V gene data show CDR1 as SQVTM and CDR2 as ANQGSEA. V was pared by 4 bases and J by 6 bases, with 7 bases between. The length of the CDR3 is 11 residues. The CDR3 DNA follows: TGCAGCGTTGGGCAGTCCAATGAGCAGTTCTTC. Amino acids: CSVGQSNEQFF.

This clonotype was recorded many times. The chain joins TRBV12-3 or TRBV12-4 to TRBJ1-1; no definite D call. Trimming took off 2 bases at V and 5 bases at J, with 12 bases between the two ends. This CDR3 has 14 residues. This CDR3 is CASSLMEVGTEAFF. CDR3 in DNA: TGTGCCAGCAGTTTAATGGAAGTAGGAACTGAAGCTTTCTTT.

This clonotype came up many times. This rearrangement joins TRBV7-6 to TRBJ2-1; 8 bases fit TRBD1. The CDR3 is 18 residues long. Germline V gene lookup returns CDR1 SGHVS and CDR2 FNYEAQ. V shed 2 bases and J 8 bases; nucleotides not matched to a gene: 17. The CDR3 here is CASSLSPQRTGRRDEQFF. The DNA of the CDR3 is TGTGCCAGCAGCTTATCACCCCAGAGGACAGGGAGGCGGGATGAGCAGTTCTTC.

This clonotype has a count of ten or more. The chain couples TRBV20-1 to TRBJ1-5; possible D gene TRBD1, 6 bases. Germline CDR1 and CDR2: DFQATT and SNEGSKA (reference sequence). The CDR3 is 13 amino acids. Trimming pared 4 bases from V and 3 bases from J, leaving 10 bases between. The CDR3, as DNA: TGCAGTGCTACACAGGGCCCCAATCAGCCCCAGCATTTT. It translates to CSATQGPNQPQHF.

This clonotype was found many times. This chain connects TRBV12-3 or TRBV12-4 to TRBJ1-4; TRBD1 might be the D (5 bases). Trimming pared 3 bases from V and 4 bases from J, leaving 9 bases between. This CDR3 region has 14 residues. The CDR3 here is CASSLHGGNEKLFF. DNA for the CDR3: TGTGCCAGCAGTTTGCACGGGGGTAATGAAAAACTGTTTTTT.

As concerns this clonotype: The junction does not match germline at one end; this may be a read error. The V gene is TRBV28, the J gene TRBJ1-6, with D possibly being TRBD1 (6 bases). CDR3 size: 16 residues. From germline, CDR1 is MDHEN and CDR2 SYDVKM. CDR3: CASSLEMDRRYSPLNF. CDR3 DNA sequence: TGTGCCAGCAGTTTAGAAATGGACAGAAGATATTCACCCCTCAACTTT.

A remark on this clonotype: This clone may be a read error of a much larger clone one base away. This sequence joins TRBV2 and TRBJ1-2; D is ambiguous. Per germline, CDR1 SNHLY and CDR2 FYNNEI. Trimming took off 4 bases at V and 4 bases at J, with 13 bases between the two ends. The CDR3 loop spans 14 amino acids. The CDR3 protein is CASSGRNLSYGYTF. Written as DNA, the CDR3 is TGTGCCAGCAGTGGGAGAAACCTGTCCTATGGCTACACCTTC.

This clonotype occurred many times. One end of the junction is discordant with germline, which a read error may explain. This chain uses TRBV2 with TRBJ2-2; D might be TRBD1 or TRBD2, each matching 5 bases. This CDR3 spans 15 amino acids. Germline values: CDR1 SNHLY, CDR2 FYNNEI. The CDR3 sequence: CASTETGRRTGELFF. Here the CDR3 DNA reads TGTGCCAGCACTGAAACGGGGCGTAGGACCGGGGAGCTGTTTTTT.

This clonotype was detected many times. This chain uses TRBV29-1 with TRBJ2-1; perhaps TRBD1 as D (5 bases). The CDR3 consists of 12 residues. The V end was cut by 4 bases, the J end by 9 bases, with 13 bases between. CDR1 SQVTM and CDR2 ANQGSEA come from the germline V gene. The CDR3 sequence: CSVALQEGEQFF. CDR3 sequence (DNA): TGCAGCGTTGCCCTACAGGAAGGTGAGCAGTTCTTC.

This clonotype came up many times. One end of the junction is discordant with germline, which a read error may explain. This chain joins TRBV25-1 and TRBJ1-6, with 7 bases fitting TRBD1. CDR3 length equals 16 residues. CDR1 and CDR2 from the germline V gene are MGHDK and SYGVNS. The chain's CDR3 is CASSPQLGQYNSPLNF. The DNA of the CDR3 is TGTGCCAGCAGTCCTCAGCTGGGACAGTATAATTCACCCCTCAACTTT.

This clonotype was recorded at least ten times. The J gene is TRBJ1-1, the V gene TRBV9, with D perhaps TRBD1 (6 bases). This CDR3 contains 14 residues. Germline loops: CDR1 SGDLS, CDR2 YYNGEE. Trimming removed 4 bases from V and 4 bases from J, with 14 bases in between. The CDR3 here is CASSPSQGSTEAFF. The CDR3 DNA reads as TGTGCCAGCAGCCCCTCACAGGGAAGCACTGAAGCTTTCTTT.

This clonotype was counted many times. The V call is TRBV10-3, the J call TRBJ1-2, with D unresolved. The V gene lost 0 bases and the J gene lost 1 base, with 12 bases spanning the gap. The CDR3 covers 16 residues. Looked up from germline, CDR1 is ENHRY and CDR2 is SYGVKD. For the CDR3, the DNA is TGTGCCATCAGTGAGTCAGGTGGGCGGCTTAACTATGGCTACACCTTC. It translates to CAISESGGRLNYGYTF.

Ten or more counts support this clonotype. The chain employs TRBV29-1 and TRBJ1-1; D gene ambiguous. The V gene lost 8 bases and the J gene lost 1 base, with 8 bases spanning the gap. Per germline, CDR1 SQVTM and CDR2 ANQGSEA. The length of the CDR3 is 11 residues. CDR3 coding DNA: TGCAGCACGGGCCCGAACACTGAAGCTTTCTTT. Its protein is CSTGPNTEAFF.

The rearrangement joins TRBV2 to TRBJ1-1; no clear D. The germline V and J ends were trimmed by 4 bases and 5 bases, with 11 bases remaining between them. CDR1 and CDR2 from the germline V gene are SNHLY and FYNNEI. The CDR3 spans 13 residues. The CDR3, as DNA: TGTGCCAGCAGTGGAGGGCCGGATACTGAAGCTTTCTTT. This codes for CASSGGPDTEAFF.

In its sample, this clonotype was seen many times. The chain carries TRBV28 and TRBJ2-3; D possibly corresponds to TRBD2 (6 bases). V lost 4 bases and J 4 bases, leaving 15 bases between the germline ends. The CDR3 totals 15 residues. Germline CDR1 and CDR2: MDHEN and SYDVKM. CDR3 bases: TGTGCCAGCAGTTCTCCGGCGGCGGGGTCAGATACGCAGTATTTT. Its protein product is CASSSPAAGSDTQYF.

This clonotype was detected only a few times. The gene calls are TRBV12-3 or TRBV12-4 and TRBJ2-1, with TRBD2 as a possible D gene (6 bases). Trimming pared 2 bases from V and 9 bases from J, leaving 11 bases between. The CDR3 is 13 amino acids. The CDR3 here is CASSLLMGGEQFF. CDR3 DNA: TGTGCCAGCAGTTTATTGATGGGAGGTGAGCAGTTCTTC.

The V gene is TRBV3-1, the J gene TRBJ1-5, with 8 bases that match TRBD1. With V trimmed by 4 bases and J by 4 bases, 3 bases remained unmatched. This CDR3 has 14 amino acids. The V gene's germline CDR1 is LGHDT and CDR2 YNNKEL (reference sequence). The CDR3 DNA sequence: TGTGCCAGCAGCCCCCAGGGGGCGAATCAGCCCCAGCATTTT. Its translation is CASSPQGANQPQHF.

There are a few counts of this clonotype. J is TRBJ1-2 and V is TRBV19, with D unresolved. From germline, CDR1 is LNHDA and CDR2 SQIVND (reference sequence). The CDR3 is made up of 12 amino acids. V lost 4 bases and J lost 4, with 7 bases in between. CDR3 residues: CASSSTVYGYTF. Written as DNA, the CDR3 is TGTGCCAGTAGTAGTACGGTCTATGGCTACACCTTC.

This clonotype was seen repeatedly, ten times or more. The V call is TRBV20-1, the J call TRBJ2-2; D is possibly TRBD1 (6 bases). The CDR3 contains 15 residues. The germline gives CDR1 DFQATT, CDR2 SNEGSKA (reference sequence). Deletions cut 3 bases from V and 4 bases from J, with 15 bases between. The CDR3 DNA sequence: TGCAGTGCTAGCCCCGGGCAGGGGATCACCGGGGAGCTGTTTTTT. Translation: CSASPGQGITGELFF.

Ten or more counts support this clonotype. In nucleotides, the CDR3 is TGTGCCATCAGTGAACAGCCCCACGAGCAGTACTTC. Translating it yields CAISEQPHEQYF. V is TRBV10-3 and J is TRBJ2-7; D ambiguous. CDR3 length: 12 residues. The germline CDR1 and CDR2 sequences are ENHRY and SYGVKD. The germline V and J ends were trimmed by 3 bases and 5 bases, with 8 bases remaining between them.

This clonotype was seen ten or more times. This chain joins TRBV24-1 and TRBJ2-1; 11 bases match TRBD2. Germline loops: CDR1 KGHDR, CDR2 SFDVKD. Unmatched junction bases numbered 12, after V lost 3 bases and J lost 0 bases. The CDR3 has 20 amino acids. In DNA form, the CDR3 reads TGTGCCACCAGTGATCTCGGAGTAGCGGGGGGGGCAAGCTCCTACAATGAGCAGTTCTTC. Translating it yields CATSDLGVAGGASSYNEQFF.

This clonotype was detected many times. The gene calls are TRBV10-3 and TRBJ2-1; 13 nucleotides align to TRBD2. There are 16 residues in the CDR3. Per germline, CDR1 ENHRY and CDR2 SYGVKD. After removal of 3 bases from V and 7 bases from J, the junction contained 6 bases not matched to a gene. CDR3 nucleotide sequence: TGTGCCATCAGTGACTCCACTAGCGGGGGGGCAAATGAGCAGTTCTTC. Encoded protein: CAISDSTSGGANEQFF.

This clonotype was counted ten times or more. This sequence joins TRBV7-9 and TRBJ1-6; TRBD1 matches at 8 bases. The V gene's germline CDR1 is SEHNR and CDR2 FQNEAQ (reference sequence). The CDR3 totals 15 residues. Trimming at V came to 5 bases and at J to 10 bases, leaving 10 bases not matched to a gene. CDR3 region: CASSTVTGGRSPLHF. The CDR3 DNA follows: TGTGCCAGCAGCACCGTTACAGGGGGAAGATCACCCCTCCACTTT.

This clonotype showed up many times. The chain carries TRBV12-3 or TRBV12-4 and TRBJ2-1; D is ambiguous. The CDR3 consists of 13 residues. V lost 2 bases, J lost 7 bases, and 9 bases lay in between. CDR3: CASSLMGANEQFF. Here the CDR3 DNA reads TGTGCCAGCAGTTTAATGGGTGCGAATGAGCAGTTCTTC.

Note on this clonotype: A much more abundant neighbour one base away suggests this may be a read error. The rearrangement uses TRBV5-1 and TRBJ2-3, with TRBD1 matching over 7 bases. Germline trimming cut 4 bases from V and 0 bases from J; bases unmatched to any gene: 14. CDR3 size: 18 residues. The germline V gene has CDR1 SGHRS and CDR2 YFSETQ. This chain's CDR3 is CASSRTPPGQISTDTQYF. The CDR3 DNA reads TGCGCCAGCAGCCGAACGCCGCCGGGACAGATTAGCACAGATACGCAGTATTTT.

This clonotype was seen many times. Compared with germline, one end of the junction differs, possibly owing to a read error. The chain uses TRBV6-5 and TRBJ1-5; D gene ambiguous. Germline V gives CDR1 MNHEY, CDR2 SVGAGI. The CDR3 loop spans 15 amino acids. DNA for the CDR3: TGTGCCAGCAGTAAAACGACGGTGAGCAATCAGCCCCAGAATTTT. Its translation is CASSKTTVSNQPQNF.

In this sample, this clonotype turned up many times. V is TRBV4-1 and J is TRBJ2-5, with D tentatively TRBD1 (6 bases). Trimming took off 4 bases at V and 5 bases at J, with 14 bases between the two ends. The germline V gene encodes CDR1 MGHRA and CDR2 YSYEKL. The CDR3 length is 14 residues. CDR3 sequence reads: CASSPKQGFETQYF. The DNA for the CDR3 is TGCGCCAGCAGCCCCAAACAGGGTTTTGAGACCCAGTACTTC.

There are many counts of this clonotype. This chain connects TRBV9 to TRBJ2-5, with TRBD2 matching over 16 bases. CDR3 size: 16 residues. CDR1 and CDR2 from the germline V gene are SGDLS and YYNGEE. The V gene end was trimmed by 3 bases and the J gene end by 5 bases; junction bases not matched to a gene: 4. The CDR3 DNA follows: TGTGCCAGCAGCGCCGGGACTAGCGGGGGGGTTGAGACCCAGTACTTC. Its protein product is CASSAGTSGGVETQYF.

This clonotype was recorded many times. The J gene is TRBJ2-5, the V gene TRBV7-6; TRBD2 aligns across 9 bases. The CDR3 is 16 residues long. CDR1 SGHVS and CDR2 FNYEAQ come from the germline V gene. V dropped 5 bases and J dropped 5; count of bases not matched to a gene: 12. Here the CDR3 reads CASSHTWRGGLETQYF. The CDR3 DNA is TGTGCCAGCAGCCATACGTGGCGGGGGGGCTTGGAGACCCAGTACTTC.

At least ten counts were recorded for this clonotype. The CDR3 spells CASSQGNTGELFF. The CDR3 bases are TGTGCCAGCAGTCAGGGTAACACCGGGGAGCTGTTTTTT. V is TRBV12-3 or TRBV12-4 and J is TRBJ2-2, with a weak D call TRBD1 (5 bases). This CDR3 region has 13 residues. V lost 5 bases and J 2 bases, leaving 6 bases between the germline ends.